This TCR beta chain appears in the sequencing data of a study of blood T cell repertoires in COVID-19. Study in general: There were acute and convalescent COVID-19 samples, and they came from the United States, Italy and Spain. PBMCs, B-cell-depleted T cells, or T cells provided the cDNA or gDNA that made up the material.

This clone turned up a few times. Authors' methods: By means of reference gene primer amplification, nucleated cell counts were estimated. Using immunoSEQ multiplex PCR, the repertoire was profiled, and TCRdb retains in-frame clones only, with some absent. V and J calls and clone size are copied from that table; D and trimming were computed from the DNA. The repertoire holds under 300,000 clones, with about four fifths as singletons. This clonotype was obtained from a woman between 18 and 29 years old with acute or convalescent COVID-19. Sequenced sample: peripheral blood.

CDR3 DNA: TGTGCCAGCAGCTACCAGGGGCCGGGGAACACTGAAGCTTTCTTT. It yields the protein CASSYQGPGNTEAFF. The chain is built from TRBV5-4 and TRBJ1-1, with D perhaps TRBD1 (6 bases). V lost 3 bases and J lost 1, with 13 bases in between. The CDR3 consists of 15 residues. The germline CDR1 and CDR2 sequences are SGHNT and YYREEE (reference sequence). The full variable domain, in which reference TRBV5-4 and TRBJ1-1 provide the parts outside the CDR3, is ETGVTQSPTHLIKTRGQQVTLRCSSQSGHNTVSWYQQALGQGPQFIFQYYREEENGRGNFPPRFSGLQFPNYSSELNVNALELDDSALYLCASSYQGPGNTEAFFGQGTRLTVV.